These 32 T cell receptor beta chains share one sample of origin, sequenced in a study of early stage breast cancer tumors (dated by TCRdb to about 2017). Libraries were made using the immunoSEQ multiplex PCR assay. TCRdb limited this immuneACCESS table to in-frame rearrangements with V and J called. A share of clones is missing; checked studies link under half to unresolved V genes, and the rest is unexplained. The sample data list over 11,000 clones, and about 80% of these were observed just once. In total, the top ten clones hold 7.5% to 8% of the sample. Specimen: normal breast tissue next to the tumor. The receptors here all came from a person in their fifties or sixties with breast cancer.

V usage is TRBV10-3 and J usage is TRBJ2-5; D assignment may be TRBD1 or TRBD2 (7 bases each). This CDR3 contains 14 residues. The germline V gene has CDR1 ENHRY and CDR2 SYGVKD. The V and J ends lost 10 bases and 1 base respectively, with 16 bases between them. The CDR3 DNA reads as TGTGCCACCAGCGGGACAGACCCCCAAGAGACCCAGTACTTC. Translated, it gives CATSGTDPQETQYF.

The chain is built from TRBV5-1 and TRBJ2-7; D gene unclear. This CDR3 has 13 residues. Germline-derived CDR1 and CDR2 are SGHRS and YFSETQ. The ends were cut back, 0 bases at V and 3 bases at J, with 7 bases in the middle. DNA of the CDR3: TGCGCCAGCAGCTTGGAGGGAATCTACGAGCAGTACTTC. Translated, it gives CASSLEGIYEQYF.

V gene TRBV9 combines with J gene TRBJ2-1; the D gene is possibly TRBD2 (5 bases). The V and J ends lost 1 base and 5 bases respectively, with 13 bases between them. Germline values: CDR1 SGDLS, CDR2 YYNGEE. This CDR3 contains 15 residues. The CDR3 sequence: CASSVMAGFDNEQFF. As DNA, the CDR3 is TGTGCCAGCAGCGTAATGGCGGGCTTCGACAATGAGCAGTTCTTC.

The chain is built from TRBV15 and TRBJ1-5; TRBD1 is a possible D gene (5 bases). CDR1 is LNHNV, CDR2 YYDKDF, per germline (reference sequence). The CDR3 runs 14 residues. Trimming stripped 6 bases from V and 7 bases from J, with 16 bases between. The DNA of the CDR3 is TGTGCCACCAGTAAGTCCCAGGGTCGCCAGCCCCAGCATTTT. Its protein is CATSKSQGRQPQHF.

V and J are TRBV5-1 and TRBJ1-5; possibly TRBD1 for D (5 bases). CDR1 SGHRS and CDR2 YFSETQ come from the germline V gene. The CDR3 sequence is 15 residues long. V was clipped by 0 bases and J by 3 bases, with 10 bases between them. This CDR3 is CASSLGGTDNQPQHF. CDR3 coding DNA: TGCGCCAGCAGCTTGGGCGGGACCGACAATCAGCCCCAGCATTTT.

V and J are TRBV6-5 and TRBJ2-5, with D possibly being TRBD1 (6 bases). Germline CDR1 is MNHEY and CDR2 is SVGAGI. V lost 0 bases to trimming and J lost 3 bases, with 11 bases between them. This CDR3 comprises 15 residues. The CDR3, as DNA: TGTGCCAGCAGTTACTCCAGGGGCGCGAAAGAGACCCAGTACTTC. This sequence encodes CASSYSRGAKETQYF.

J is TRBJ2-7 and V is TRBV6-6; TRBD2 aligns across 8 bases. CDR3 length: 14 amino acids. Germline V gene sequence: CDR1 MNHNY, CDR2 SVGAGI (reference sequence). Trimming removed 10 bases from V and 0 bases from J; junction bases left unmatched: 8. The CDR3 DNA sequence: TGTGCCACCACGGGAGGGGGTGGCTCCTACGAGCAGTACTTC. Its protein product is CATTGGGGSYEQYF.

V is TRBV6-6 and J is TRBJ1-4; no definite D call. The CDR3 contains 15 residues. The V gene's germline CDR1 is MNHNY and CDR2 SVGAGI (reference sequence). V lost 2 bases to trimming and J lost 10 bases, with 17 bases between them. CDR3 sequence: CASSYPLYGVGKLFF. DNA of the CDR3: TGTGCCAGCAGTTACCCACTATATGGGGTTGGAAAACTGTTTTTT.

The chain employs TRBV5-5 and TRBJ2-7, with 8 positions matching TRBD1. The CDR3 totals 14 residues. Trimming took 4 bases from V and 3 from J; bases not matched to a gene: 6. From germline, CDR1 is SGHKS and CDR2 YYEKEE (reference sequence). The CDR3 DNA reads as TGTGCCAGCAGCCCGGGACAGGACTTCTACGAGCAGTACTTC. Its translation: CASSPGQDFYEQYF.

The chain employs TRBV9 and TRBJ2-3; D is unresolved. Germline loops: CDR1 SGDLS, CDR2 YYNGEE. V was pared by 3 bases and J by 0 bases, with 14 bases between. The CDR3 has 16 amino acids. CDR3 sequence (DNA): TGTGCCAGCAGCGGATACCTAGGGCTTAGCACAGATACGCAGTATTTT. Its translation is CASSGYLGLSTDTQYF.

The chain couples TRBV7-2 to TRBJ2-7; D gene ambiguous. Trimming shortened V by 1 base and J by 0 bases, and 7 bases separated the two germline ends. The CDR3 runs 14 residues. CDR1 is SGHTA, CDR2 FQGNSA, per germline. CDR3 nucleotide sequence: TGTGCCAGCAGCTTAGGGCAGGCCTCCTACGAGCAGTACTTC. Translated: CASSLGQASYEQYF.

The chain joins TRBV7-3 to TRBJ2-3; D unresolved. The V end was cut by 3 bases, the J end by 7 bases, with 17 bases between. Germline assignment: CDR1 SGHTA and CDR2 FQGTGA. CDR3 length equals 15 residues. The CDR3 bases are TGTGCCAGCAGCTTGGAACCAAACCCGATCAATACGCAGTATTTT. It is translated as CASSLEPNPINTQYF.

The chain carries TRBV6-1 and TRBJ1-1; 8 bases are a match to TRBD1. With V trimmed by 6 bases and J by 0 bases, 6 bases remained unmatched. The CDR3 consists of 15 residues. Germline lookup yields CDR1 MNHNS and CDR2 SASEGT. CDR3 sequence reads: CASRPGQDVNTEAFF. The CDR3 region has the DNA TGTGCCAGCAGGCCGGGACAGGACGTGAACACTGAAGCTTTCTTT.

Here the CDR3 reads CATTALGQETQYF. DNA of the CDR3: TGTGCCACCACGGCCTTGGGCCAAGAGACCCAGTACTTC. The rearrangement links TRBV15 to TRBJ2-5; D ambiguous. V dropped 7 bases and J dropped 1 base, with 10 bases sitting between them. The CDR3 has 13 amino acids. The germline CDR1 and CDR2 sequences are LNHNV and YYDKDF (reference sequence).

The V and J genes are TRBV4-3 and TRBJ2-3, with 9 nucleotides matching TRBD2. The V segment lost 1 base and the J segment 2 bases; nucleotides outside the gene matches: 7. The CDR3 length is 17 residues. Looked up from germline, CDR1 is LGHNA and CDR2 is YSLEER. The CDR3 loop is CASSQGGGRVYTDTQYF. CDR3 nucleotides: TGCGCCAGCAGCCAAGGGGGCGGGAGGGTTTACACAGATACGCAGTATTTT.

The J gene is TRBJ2-7, the V gene TRBV7-2; 8 positions match TRBD2. The CDR3 spans 15 residues. J lost 0 bases, V lost 3 bases, and 4 bases had no gene match. Germline V gives CDR1 SGHTA, CDR2 FQGNSA. The CDR3 region is CASSFPGGSSYEQYF. CDR3 DNA: TGTGCCAGCAGCTTCCCGGGGGGGAGCTCCTACGAGCAGTACTTC.

This clone was observed a single time. V and J are TRBV27 and TRBJ2-1; TRBD2 aligns across 10 bases. CDR1 is MNHEY and CDR2 is SMNVEV in the germline V gene (reference sequence). This CDR3 is 15 amino acids long. The trim removed 7 bases at V and 8 bases at J, leaving 11 bases unmatched. The CDR3 loop is CASTTGTSADDEQFF. The CDR3 nucleotides read TGTGCCAGCACCACCGGGACTAGCGCTGACGATGAGCAGTTCTTC.

V usage is TRBV6-1 and J usage is TRBJ1-6; 9 bases match TRBD1. Germline V gene data show CDR1 as MNHNS and CDR2 as SASEGT. The trim removed 7 bases at V and 7 bases at J, leaving 5 bases unmatched. The CDR3 length is 14 residues. CDR3 residues: CASTTGTGNSPLHF. In DNA form, the CDR3 reads TGTGCCAGCACTACCGGGACAGGGAATTCACCCCTCCACTTT.

CDR3 nucleotides: TGCGCCAGCAGCCAAGATTTCCGGGGGGATAGTCAGCCCCAGCATTTT. Translating gives CASSQDFRGDSQPQHF. This chain links TRBV4-3 with TRBJ1-5, with a weak D call TRBD1 (5 bases). With 0 bases removed from V and 6 bases from J, the gap between germline ends came to 15 bases. Germline lookup yields CDR1 LGHNA and CDR2 YSLEER. The CDR3 has 16 residues.

V and J are TRBV4-3 and TRBJ2-7; D may be TRBD2 (5 bases). The V and J ends lost 0 bases and 0 bases respectively, with 9 bases between them. Germline CDR1 LGHNA, CDR2 YSLEER. The CDR3 is 15 residues long. The CDR3 here is CASSQDRTSSYEQYF. CDR3 DNA sequence: TGCGCCAGCAGCCAAGATCGCACTAGCTCCTACGAGCAGTACTTC.

This clone was observed a single time. The rearrangement joins TRBV29-1 to TRBJ2-3; D gene uncertain. V was shortened by 5 bases and J by 5 bases, with 17 bases between the two germline ends. The CDR3 runs to 14 residues. From germline, CDR1 is SQVTM and CDR2 ANQGSEA. The CDR3 sequence: CSVNRAWRGDTQYF. The CDR3 region has the DNA TGCAGCGTTAACCGGGCCTGGAGAGGAGATACGCAGTATTTT.

The chain couples TRBV25-1 to TRBJ1-2, with 9 bases that match TRBD1. Germline values: CDR1 MGHDK, CDR2 SYGVNS. The ends lost 6 bases at V and 6 bases at J; junction bases unmatched: 8. The CDR3 has 14 residues. The CDR3 region is CASSRDRALDGYTF. In DNA, the CDR3 is TGTGCCAGCAGCCGGGACAGGGCCTTGGATGGCTACACCTTC.

The rearrangement uses TRBV18 and TRBJ2-1, with D perhaps TRBD2 (6 bases). Germline values: CDR1 KGHSH, CDR2 LQKENI. CDR3 length: 14 amino acids. V was trimmed by 6 bases and J by 10 bases, leaving 19 bases between them. CDR3 DNA: TGTGCCAGCTCGCCGGGACTCCATTCAGGGGAGCAGTTCTTC. Translating it yields CASSPGLHSGEQFF.

The chain joins TRBV10-2 to TRBJ1-3; D ambiguous. The CDR3 consists of 17 residues. The germline V and J ends were trimmed by 0 bases and 2 bases, with 14 bases remaining between them. The germline V gene has CDR1 WSHSY and CDR2 SAAADI. This CDR3 reads CASSESRYLSPGNTIYF. In DNA, the CDR3 is TGCGCCAGCAGTGAGTCCCGGTACCTAAGTCCTGGAAACACCATATATTTT.

V usage is TRBV7-9 and J usage is TRBJ2-4; 7 bases map to TRBD1. This CDR3 region has 14 residues. Germline CDR1 is SEHNR and CDR2 is FQNEAQ (reference sequence). Unmatched junction bases numbered 13, after V lost 4 bases and J lost 13 bases. For the CDR3, the DNA is TGTGCCAGCAGCTGGGACAGCTCTTTGGGAAAACAGTACTTC. Its protein is CASSWDSSLGKQYF.

As DNA, the CDR3 is TGTGCCAGCAGGCAACTAGCGGTAACCTACGAGCAGTACTTC. Translation gives CASRQLAVTYEQYF. V usage is TRBV28 and J usage is TRBJ2-5, with 8 nucleotides matching TRBD2. The DNA end is a closer match to TRBJ2-7, so the J assignment may be wrong. The CDR3 has 14 residues. Germline-derived CDR1 and CDR2 are MDHEN and SYDVKM.

This clone was recorded once. CDR3 in amino acids: CASSSRVRFIPLHF. The CDR3 DNA sequence: TGTGCCAGCAGTTCCCGAGTCCGGTTTATCCCCCTCCACTTT. This chain connects TRBV6-6 to TRBJ1-6; D is ambiguous. The CDR3 is 14 amino acids. Germline assignment: CDR1 MNHNY and CDR2 SVGAGI (reference sequence). V lost 4 bases to trimming and J lost 13 bases, with 17 bases between them.

The chain carries TRBV18 and TRBJ1-1; D not certain. This CDR3 has 14 amino acids. V was pared by 3 bases and J by 1 base, with 9 bases between. Germline V lookup: CDR1 KGHSH, CDR2 LQKENI. CDR3: CASSPLDGNTEAFF. For the CDR3, the DNA is TGTGCCAGCTCACCCCTGGACGGGAACACTGAAGCTTTCTTT.

The V call is TRBV7-2, the J call TRBJ2-3, with D possibly being TRBD1 or TRBD2 (5 bases each). V was clipped by 5 bases and J by 7 bases, with 10 bases between them. This CDR3 is built from 12 residues. Germline CDR1 SGHTA, CDR2 FQGNSA. The CDR3 coding sequence is TGTGCCAGCAGCCCGGGGCTAAATACGCAGTATTTT. This gives the protein CASSPGLNTQYF.

This rearrangement joins TRBV6-5 to TRBJ2-6; D remains ambiguous. This CDR3 has 16 amino acids. V lost 0 bases and J 0 bases, leaving 6 bases between the germline ends. CDR1 MNHEY and CDR2 SVGAGI come from the germline V gene. CDR3 loop: CASSYSWVSGANVLTF. The CDR3 DNA follows: TGTGCCAGCAGTTACTCTTGGGTCTCTGGGGCCAACGTCCTGACTTTC.

The gene calls are TRBV11-2 and TRBJ2-5; unclear D gene. The J call may be wrong; the DNA end is better matched by TRBJ2-7. Germline-derived CDR1 and CDR2 are SGHAT and FQNNGV. The CDR3 has 15 residues. The CDR3 is CASSFPPGVPYEQYF. The CDR3 nucleotides read TGTGCCAGCAGCTTTCCCCCCGGAGTCCCCTACGAGCAGTACTTC.

The chain is built from TRBV28 and TRBJ2-6, with TRBD1 as a possible D gene (7 bases). V was pared by 7 bases and J by 4 bases, with 17 bases between. Per the germline V gene, CDR1 is MDHEN and CDR2 is SYDVKM. CDR3 length equals 16 residues. The CDR3 spells CASTPEGAVGANVLTF. For the CDR3, the DNA is TGTGCCAGCACCCCGGAGGGGGCGGTAGGGGCCAACGTCCTGACTTTC. The full variable domain, with the rest looked up from reference TRBV28 and TRBJ2-6, is DVKVTQSSRYLVKRTGEKVFLECVQDMDHENMFWYRQDPGLGLRLIYFSYDVKMKEKGDIPEGYSVSREKKERFSLILESASTNQTSMYLCASTPEGAVGANVLTFGAGSRLTVL.